This paragraph covers one T cell receptor (beta chain) sequence. The record originates from a study of T cell changes during pregnancy in multiple sclerosis. Clones were sequenced by immunoSEQ multiplex PCR, and TCRdb holds only the in-frame ones, with some missing. The data contain under 65,000 clones, about nine tenths of them seen just once; the ten biggest clones take up 3% to 3.5%. V gave up 5 bases and J gave up 5 bases, with 9 bases separating them. The germline CDR1 and CDR2 sequences are MNHNS and SASEGT. CDR3 size: 12 residues. The sample was peripheral blood, taken in the first trimester of pregnancy. The chain is built from TRBV6-1 and TRBJ1-1; no firm D call. The source of this sequence is a female donor in good health, enrolled as a control in a pregnancy study. This CDR3 is CASSRTGTEAFF. CDR3 coding DNA: TGTGCCAGCAGTCGCACCGGGACTGAAGCTTTCTTT.